These 29 T cell receptor beta chains share one sample of origin, sequenced in a study of early T cells in non-severe SARS-CoV-2 infection. TCRdb reprocessed the 5' RACE reads via MiXCR and lists one record per CDR3 protein. The sample yields about 64,000 distinct CDR3 sequences, about 10% seen once. This sample comprised whole blood, obtained at baseline. The receptors were gathered from an adult who was a healthcare worker with PCR-confirmed SARS-CoV-2 infection or an uninfected control (not recorded which).

As DNA, the CDR3 is TGTGCCAGCAGCTTGAACGGGGTAGCGCATGAGCAGTTCTTC. Residues: CASSLNGVAHEQFF. The chain has TRBV5-6 and TRBJ2-1; a possible D gene is TRBD2 (5 bases). The CDR3 is 14 residues long. The V and J ends lost 1 base and 8 bases respectively, with 13 bases between them. Germline-derived CDR1 and CDR2 are SGHDT and YYEEEE.

The chain is built from TRBV6-1 and TRBJ1-5; unclear D gene. The germline V gene has CDR1 MNHNS and CDR2 SASEGT. CDR3 length: 11 residues. Trimming shortened V by 2 bases and J by 7 bases, and 3 bases separated the two germline ends. The CDR3 loop is CASSEWQPQHF. Here the CDR3 DNA reads TGTGCCAGCAGTGAATGGCAGCCCCAGCATTTT.

The chain uses TRBV19 and TRBJ2-3; the D is unclear. This CDR3 has 15 residues. Per the germline V gene, CDR1 is LNHDA and CDR2 is SQIVND (reference sequence). V gave up 1 base and J gave up 3 bases, with 11 bases separating them. The CDR3 region has the DNA TGTGCCAGTAGTATAGCCGGCAGAATTACAGATACGCAGTATTTT. It encodes CASSIAGRITDTQYF. The full variable domain, rest sourced from reference TRBV19 and TRBJ2-3, is DGGITQSPKYLFRKEGQNVTLSCEQNLNHDAMYWYRQDPGQGLRLIYYSQIVNDFQKGDIAEGYSVSREKKESFPLTVTSAQKNPTAFYLCASSIAGRITDTQYFGPGTRLTVL.

This clonotype was recorded many times. This CDR3 is CSARDFGQAAFGYTF. In DNA form, the CDR3 reads TGCAGTGCTAGAGACTTCGGACAGGCGGCTTTTGGCTACACCTTC. The V and J genes are TRBV20-1 and TRBJ1-2; 7 nucleotides line up with TRBD1. The ends lost 0 bases at V and 7 bases at J; junction bases unmatched: 11. Germline CDR1 DFQATT, CDR2 SNEGSKA (reference sequence). The CDR3 runs to 15 residues.

Worth noting for this clonotype: An end of the junction does not agree with germline; a read error may underlie this. This chain links TRBV12-5 with TRBJ1-1; no firm D call. Germline assignment: CDR1 LGHNT and CDR2 FRNRAP. The CDR3 covers 13 residues. DNA for the CDR3: TGTGCTAGTGGTCCCAATCAGAACTCTGAAGCTTTCTTT. This codes for CASGPNQNSEAFF.

This clonotype was seen a handful of times. The V gene is TRBV27, the J gene TRBJ2-7; D might be TRBD2 (5 bases). This CDR3 is 16 amino acids long. Trimming removed 4 bases at V and 0 bases at J, with 16 bases between. Germline V gives CDR1 MNHEY, CDR2 SMNVEV (reference sequence). The CDR3 loop reads CASSSTTFGVSYEQYF. The CDR3 DNA reads TGTGCCAGCAGTTCGACCACCTTCGGGGTCTCCTACGAGCAGTACTTC.

The V gene is TRBV11-2, the J gene TRBJ2-3, with 11 bases matching TRBD2. Germline V lookup: CDR1 SGHAT, CDR2 FQNNGV. Unmatched junction bases numbered 5, after V lost 3 bases and J lost 6 bases. The CDR3 is 15 amino acids. DNA of the CDR3: TGTGCCAGCAGCTTTACCCGACTAGCGGGGGATACGCAGTATTTT. Translated: CASSFTRLAGDTQYF. The full variable domain, in which reference TRBV11-2 and TRBJ2-3 provide the parts outside the CDR3, is EAGVAQSPRYKIIEKRQSVAFWCNPISGHATLYWYQQILGQGPKLLIQFQNNGVVDDSQLPKDRFSAERLKGVDSTLKIQPAKLEDSAVYLCASSFTRLAGDTQYFGPGTRLTVL.

The sample holds many counts of this clonotype. The rearrangement joins TRBV6-5 to TRBJ2-3; D could derive from TRBD1 or TRBD2 (5 bases each). The CDR3 consists of 16 residues. CDR1 is MNHEY, CDR2 SVGAGI, per germline. The ends were cut back, 5 bases at V and 2 bases at J, with 17 bases in the middle. The chain's CDR3 is CASSPGVGELTDTQYF. The CDR3 region has the DNA TGTGCCAGCAGTCCAGGAGTGGGGGAACTCACAGATACGCAGTATTTT.

The CDR3 is CASSPVPGLGPFF. The CDR3 nucleotides are TGTGCCAGCAGTCCCGTACCCGGCCTAGGGCCTTTCTTT. This rearrangement joins TRBV12-3 or TRBV12-4 to TRBJ1-1, with D hard to call. This CDR3 comprises 13 residues. Trimming shortened V by 5 bases and J by 12 bases, and 19 bases separated the two germline ends.

The genes are TRBV7-6 and TRBJ2-7; D unresolved. Germline V gives CDR1 SGHVS, CDR2 FNYEAQ. The germline V and J ends were trimmed by 3 bases and 5 bases, with 11 bases remaining between them. The CDR3 is 13 residues long. CDR3: CASSFVATNEQYF. The CDR3 coding sequence is TGTGCCAGCAGCTTTGTGGCAACGAACGAGCAGTACTTC.

The rearrangement joins TRBV6-5 to TRBJ2-7, with D perhaps TRBD1 (5 bases). Germline loops: CDR1 MNHEY, CDR2 SVGAGI. The V gene lost 6 bases and the J gene lost 7 bases, with 13 bases spanning the gap. The CDR3 has 12 amino acids. CDR3 bases: TGTGCCAGCAGCCAGGGCTTATCGGAGCAGTACTTC. This translates into CASSQGLSEQYF.

This clonotype came up a few times. Here the CDR3 reads CASSLALGQETQYF. The CDR3 DNA reads TGTGCCAGCAGTTTAGCGCTGGGCCAAGAGACCCAGTACTTC. The rearrangement links TRBV12-3 or TRBV12-4 to TRBJ2-5; D remains ambiguous. CDR3 length: 14 amino acids. Trimming shortened V by 0 bases and J by 1 base, and 6 bases separated the two germline ends.

The V call is TRBV20-1, the J call TRBJ2-3, with 8 bases aligning to TRBD2. CDR3 length: 14 amino acids. From germline, CDR1 is DFQATT and CDR2 SNEGSKA (reference sequence). V shed 5 bases, J shed 2 bases, and the junction held 6 bases outside the gene matches. In DNA form, the CDR3 reads TGCAGTGCTGATCCAGCGGGGGCCACAGATACGCAGTATTTT. As protein: CSADPAGATDTQYF.

This clonotype showed up just a few times. The gene calls are TRBV7-9 and TRBJ2-3, with D perhaps TRBD1 or TRBD2 (5 bases each). The CDR3 loop spans 16 amino acids. V lost 3 bases and J lost 3, with 16 bases in between. The germline V gene has CDR1 SEHNR and CDR2 FQNEAQ (reference sequence). The CDR3 sequence: CASSFMRGAGTDTQYF. The DNA of the CDR3 is TGTGCCAGCAGCTTCATGAGGGGCGCGGGTACAGATACGCAGTATTTT.

This clonotype turned up a few times. This chain joins TRBV20-1 and TRBJ2-3, with TRBD1 as a possible D gene (5 bases). Trimming removed 3 bases at V and 5 bases at J, with 15 bases between. The CDR3 has 14 amino acids. The germline V gene has CDR1 DFQATT and CDR2 SNEGSKA (reference sequence). Written as DNA, the CDR3 is TGCAGTGCTAGCGGAACTTCCCAGGGAGATACGCAGTATTTT. This gives the protein CSASGTSQGDTQYF.

This clonotype was counted ten times or more. The chain links TRBV12-3 or TRBV12-4 to TRBJ1-5; D may be TRBD1 (6 bases). The V end was cut by 6 bases, the J end by 3 bases, with 18 bases between. CDR3 size: 16 residues. The CDR3 loop reads CASSRRTVEDNQPQHF. The CDR3 coding sequence is TGTGCCAGCAGCCGAAGGACAGTGGAAGACAATCAGCCCCAGCATTTT.

This clonotype turned up a few times. The chain recombines TRBV11-2 with TRBJ2-3, with D perhaps assigned TRBD1 or TRBD2 (6 bases each). With 2 bases removed from V and 4 bases from J, the gap between germline ends came to 16 bases. The CDR3 contains 16 residues. Germline lookup yields CDR1 SGHAT and CDR2 FQNNGV. CDR3 residues: CASSLLRGPGADTQYF. CDR3 sequence (DNA): TGTGCCAGCAGCTTACTCCGGGGGCCGGGCGCAGATACGCAGTATTTT.

This chain links TRBV6-6 with TRBJ1-5; possibly TRBD1 for D (6 bases). CDR3 length: 14 residues. V was cut by 7 bases and J by 2 bases, with 12 bases left in between. Germline V gene lookup returns CDR1 MNHNY and CDR2 SVGAGI (reference sequence). The CDR3 coding sequence is TGTGCCAGCATATACGGGGGCGGCAATCAGCCCCAGCATTTT. Translated, it gives CASIYGGGNQPQHF.

The sample holds a few counts of this clonotype. The V and J genes are TRBV7-6 and TRBJ2-7; D gene ambiguous. Per the germline V gene, CDR1 is SGHVS and CDR2 is FNYEAQ. Deletions cut 1 base from V and 6 bases from J, with 13 bases between. The CDR3 is 14 residues long. This CDR3 is CASSLVRNGGEQYF. CDR3 nucleotide sequence: TGTGCCAGCAGCTTAGTACGTAATGGTGGCGAGCAGTACTTC. Based on the CDR3 plus reference TRBV7-6 and TRBJ2-7, the full variable domain is GAGVSQSPRYKVTKRGQDVALRCDPISGHVSLYWYRQALGQGPEFLTYFNYEAQQDKSGLPNDRFSAERPEGSISTLTIQRTEQRDSAMYRCASSLVRNGGEQYFGPGTRLTVT.

The chain combines TRBV7-9 with TRBJ2-2; 8 nucleotides agree with TRBD1. Trimming cost V 5 bases and J 4 bases; bases outside gene matches: 6. Germline values: CDR1 SEHNR, CDR2 FQNEAQ (reference sequence). The length of the CDR3 is 15 residues. In nucleotides, the CDR3 is TGTGCCAGCAGCCTCCGGGACAGGCCCACCGGGGAGCTGTTTTTT. Encoded protein: CASSLRDRPTGELFF.

This clonotype was observed a few times. The chain couples TRBV27 to TRBJ2-4; 11 bases are a match to TRBD1. The CDR3 covers 18 residues. The germline V gene encodes CDR1 MNHEY and CDR2 SMNVEV (reference sequence). V shed 2 bases, J shed 7 bases, and the junction held 13 bases outside the gene matches. The chain's CDR3 is CASSLLTAGTGGNNIQYF. DNA of the CDR3: TGTGCCAGCAGTTTACTTACCGCCGGGACAGGGGGGAATAACATTCAGTACTTC.

This clonotype was seen repeatedly, ten times or more. The J gene is TRBJ1-2, the V gene TRBV7-9; a weak D match, TRBD1 (5 bases). Trimming took off 6 bases at V and 11 bases at J, with 16 bases between the two ends. Per the germline V gene, CDR1 is SEHNR and CDR2 is FQNEAQ (reference sequence). The CDR3 spans 12 residues. CDR3 in DNA: TGTGCCAGCAGACCGGACAAGGTTTCTTACACCTTC. Protein sequence: CASRPDKVSYTF.

This clonotype was observed a few times. V and J are TRBV29-1 and TRBJ2-5; 9 positions match TRBD1. Germline V gives CDR1 SQVTM, CDR2 ANQGSEA. This CDR3 spans 12 amino acids. J was trimmed by 3 bases and V by 6 bases; bases with no gene match: 2. Written as DNA, the CDR3 is TGCAGCGTCAGGACAGGGGAAGAGACCCAGTACTTC. This gives the protein CSVRTGEETQYF.

The chain joins TRBV18 to TRBJ2-3, with a weak D call TRBD1 (6 bases). The V gene's germline CDR1 is KGHSH and CDR2 LQKENI. V lost 1 base, J lost 1 base, and 6 bases lay in between. The CDR3 sequence is 14 residues long. The CDR3 reads CASSPRTGTDTQYF. In nucleotides, the CDR3 is TGTGCCAGCTCACCACGGACAGGCACAGATACGCAGTATTTT.

A few counts support this clonotype. The chain links TRBV11-2 to TRBJ2-3, with D unresolved. CDR1 and CDR2 (germline): SGHAT, FQNNGV. The CDR3 is made up of 15 amino acids. V was clipped by 5 bases and J by 2 bases, with 14 bases between them. This CDR3 reads CASSALGSPTDTQYF. In DNA, the CDR3 is TGTGCCAGCAGCGCCCTGGGTTCGCCCACAGATACGCAGTATTTT.

This clonotype has ten or more counts. This chain uses TRBV12-3 or TRBV12-4 with TRBJ1-1, with D unclear. Trimming cost V 3 bases and J 7 bases, with 9 bases left between them. The CDR3 spans 12 residues. The CDR3 DNA is TGTGCCAGCAGTTTCGCGGGTATTGAAGCTTTCTTT. It codes for CASSFAGIEAFF.

This clonotype was seen a few times. The gene calls are TRBV12-3 or TRBV12-4 and TRBJ1-5; possible D gene TRBD1, 5 bases. V was trimmed by 1 base and J by 4 bases, leaving 11 bases between them. The CDR3 runs 15 residues. The CDR3, as DNA: TGTGCCAGCAGTTTAGGTTCGGGACCTAATCAGCCCCAGCATTTT. Translating gives CASSLGSGPNQPQHF.

This clonotype was observed many times. The V call is TRBV20-1, the J call TRBJ2-5; D not certain. The V end was cut by 3 bases, the J end by 5 bases, with 7 bases between. This CDR3 spans 11 amino acids. In germline, CDR1 is DFQATT, CDR2 SNEGSKA (reference sequence). The CDR3 nucleotides are TGCAGTGCTAGTGGCATGGAGACCCAGTACTTC. Translating gives CSASGMETQYF.

This clonotype was counted many times. The chain employs TRBV20-1 and TRBJ1-1; TRBD1 agrees at 7 bases. Germline loops: CDR1 DFQATT, CDR2 SNEGSKA (reference sequence). The length of the CDR3 is 14 residues. The V and J ends lost 0 bases and 6 bases, in that order; junction bases with no gene match: 7. This chain's CDR3 is CSARDGDRAAEAFF. In DNA, the CDR3 is TGCAGTGCTAGAGACGGAGACAGGGCAGCTGAAGCTTTCTTT.